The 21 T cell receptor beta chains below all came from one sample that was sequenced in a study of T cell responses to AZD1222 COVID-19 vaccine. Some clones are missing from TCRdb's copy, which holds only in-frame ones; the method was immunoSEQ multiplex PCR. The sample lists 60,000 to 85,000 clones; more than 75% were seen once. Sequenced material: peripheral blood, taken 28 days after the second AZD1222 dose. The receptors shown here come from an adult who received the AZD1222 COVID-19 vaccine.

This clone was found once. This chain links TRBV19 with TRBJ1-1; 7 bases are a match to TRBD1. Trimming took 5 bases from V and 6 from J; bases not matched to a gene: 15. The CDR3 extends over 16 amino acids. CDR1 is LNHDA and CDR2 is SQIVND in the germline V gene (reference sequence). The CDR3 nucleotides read TGTGCCAGTAGTTTCCGACAGGGTGGGGTTCGGCCTGAAGCTTTCTTT. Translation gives CASSFRQGGVRPEAFF. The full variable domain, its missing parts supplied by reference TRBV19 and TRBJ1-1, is DGGITQSPKYLFRKEGQNVTLSCEQNLNHDAMYWYRQDPGQGLRLIYYSQIVNDFQKGDIAEGYSVSREKKESFPLTVTSAQKNPTAFYLCASSFRQGGVRPEAFFGQGTRLTVV.

CDR3 loop: CASSQPGDTGELFF. CDR3 DNA: TGTGCCAGCAGCCAGCCTGGCGACACCGGGGAGCTGTTTTTT. This chain links TRBV3-1 (or the pseudogene TRBV3-2) with TRBJ2-2, with no clear D. Germline V gene sequence: CDR1 LGHDT, CDR2 YNNKEL (reference sequence). CDR3 length equals 14 residues. V was shortened by 3 bases and J by 3 bases, with 8 bases between the two germline ends.

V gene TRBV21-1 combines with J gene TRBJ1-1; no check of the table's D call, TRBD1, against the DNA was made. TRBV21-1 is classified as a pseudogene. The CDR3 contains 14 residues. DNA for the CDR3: TGTGCCAGCAGCAAAGGTGAAAGGGGGTATGAAGCTTTCTTT. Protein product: CASSKGERGYEAFF.

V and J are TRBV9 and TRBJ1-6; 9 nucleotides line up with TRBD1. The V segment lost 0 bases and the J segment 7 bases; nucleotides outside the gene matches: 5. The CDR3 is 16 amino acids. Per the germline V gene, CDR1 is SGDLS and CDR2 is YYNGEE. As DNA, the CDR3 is TGTGCCAGCAGCGTAGGGACAGGGGCTTCGAATTCACCCCTCCACTTT. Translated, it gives CASSVGTGASNSPLHF.

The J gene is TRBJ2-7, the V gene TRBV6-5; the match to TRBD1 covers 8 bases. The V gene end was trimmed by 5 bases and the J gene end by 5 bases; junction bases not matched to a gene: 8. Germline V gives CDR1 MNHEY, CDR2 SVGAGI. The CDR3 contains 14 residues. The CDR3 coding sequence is TGTGCCAGCAGTCGGCGACAGGGGTTCCACGAGCAGTACTTC. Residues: CASSRRQGFHEQYF.

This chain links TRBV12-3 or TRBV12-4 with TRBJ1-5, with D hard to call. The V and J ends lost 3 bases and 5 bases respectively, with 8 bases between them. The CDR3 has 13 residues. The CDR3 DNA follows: TGTGCCAGCAGTTTGAATGGCTATCAGCCCCAGCATTTT. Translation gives CASSLNGYQPQHF.

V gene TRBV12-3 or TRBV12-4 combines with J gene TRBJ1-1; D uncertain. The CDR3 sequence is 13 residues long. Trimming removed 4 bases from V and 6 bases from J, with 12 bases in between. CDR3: CASSSRVGPEAFF. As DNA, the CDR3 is TGTGCCAGCAGTTCGCGGGTCGGCCCTGAAGCTTTCTTT.

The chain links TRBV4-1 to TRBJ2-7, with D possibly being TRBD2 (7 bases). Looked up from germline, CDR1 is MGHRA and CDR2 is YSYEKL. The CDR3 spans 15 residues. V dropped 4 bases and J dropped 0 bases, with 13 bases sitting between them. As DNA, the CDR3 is TGCGCCAGCAGCCTTGACAGGACTAGCTCCTACGAGCAGTACTTC. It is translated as CASSLDRTSSYEQYF.

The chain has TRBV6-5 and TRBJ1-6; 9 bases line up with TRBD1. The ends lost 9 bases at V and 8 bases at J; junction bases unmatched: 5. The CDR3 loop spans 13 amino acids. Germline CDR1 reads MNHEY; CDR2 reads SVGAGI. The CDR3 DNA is TGTGCCAGTTGCCGGGACAGGGATTCACCCCTCCACTTT. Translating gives CASCRDRDSPLHF.

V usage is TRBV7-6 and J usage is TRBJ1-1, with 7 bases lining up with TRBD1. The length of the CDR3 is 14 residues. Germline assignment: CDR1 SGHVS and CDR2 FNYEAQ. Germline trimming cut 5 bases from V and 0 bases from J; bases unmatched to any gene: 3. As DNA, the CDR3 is TGTGCCAGCAGCAAAGGACAGGTGAACACTGAAGCTTTCTTT. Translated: CASSKGQVNTEAFF.

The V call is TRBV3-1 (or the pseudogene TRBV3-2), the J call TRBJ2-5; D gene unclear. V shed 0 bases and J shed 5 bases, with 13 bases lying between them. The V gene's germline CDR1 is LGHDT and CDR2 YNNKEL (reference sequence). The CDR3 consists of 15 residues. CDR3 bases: TGTGCCAGCAGCCAAGATCCAGAGCGATTGGAGACCCAGTACTTC. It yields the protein CASSQDPERLETQYF.

The DNA of the CDR3 is TGTGCCAGCAGCCGGGACTTGGAGAACACTGAAGCTTTCTTT. Translating it yields CASSRDLENTEAFF. The rearrangement joins TRBV7-9 to TRBJ1-1; D perhaps matches TRBD1 (5 bases). Trimming cost V 5 bases and J 1 base, with 11 bases left between them. The CDR3 is 14 residues long. The germline V gene encodes CDR1 SEHNR and CDR2 FQNEAQ (reference sequence).

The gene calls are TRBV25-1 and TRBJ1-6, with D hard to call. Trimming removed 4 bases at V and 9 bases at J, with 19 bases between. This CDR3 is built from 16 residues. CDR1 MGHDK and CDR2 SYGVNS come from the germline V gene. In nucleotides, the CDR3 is TGTGCCAGCAGTGCTTGGAAGGGAGTGAAGGGTTCACCCCTCCACTTT. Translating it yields CASSAWKGVKGSPLHF.

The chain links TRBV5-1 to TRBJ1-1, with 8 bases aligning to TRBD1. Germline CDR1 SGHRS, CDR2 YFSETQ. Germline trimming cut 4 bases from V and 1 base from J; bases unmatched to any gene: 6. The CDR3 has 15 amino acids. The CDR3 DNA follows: TGCGCCAGCAGCATAAGAACAGGGGGGAACACTGAAGCTTTCTTT. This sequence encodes CASSIRTGGNTEAFF.

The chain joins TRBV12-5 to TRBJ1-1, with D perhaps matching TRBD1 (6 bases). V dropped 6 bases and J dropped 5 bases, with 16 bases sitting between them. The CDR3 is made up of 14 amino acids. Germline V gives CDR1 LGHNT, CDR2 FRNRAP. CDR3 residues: CASGLDRPGTEAFF. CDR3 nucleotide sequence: TGTGCTAGTGGACTAGACAGGCCAGGGACTGAAGCTTTCTTT.

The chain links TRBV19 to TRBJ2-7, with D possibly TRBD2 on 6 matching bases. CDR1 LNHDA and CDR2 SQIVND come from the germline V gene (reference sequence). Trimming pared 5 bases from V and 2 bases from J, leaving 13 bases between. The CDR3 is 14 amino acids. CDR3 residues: CASSRRDFAYEQYF. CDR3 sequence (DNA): TGTGCCAGTAGTCGCCGGGACTTCGCCTACGAGCAGTACTTC.

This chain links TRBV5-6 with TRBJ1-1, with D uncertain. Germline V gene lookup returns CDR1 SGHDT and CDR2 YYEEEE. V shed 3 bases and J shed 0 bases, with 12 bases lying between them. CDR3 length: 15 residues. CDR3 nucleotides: TGTGCCAGCAGCTCAGTGCGAAATTTGAACACTGAAGCTTTCTTT. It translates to CASSSVRNLNTEAFF.

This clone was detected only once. DNA of the CDR3: TGTGCCTGGAGTCCCTTACGACAGGGGGGTGCACCCCTCCACTTT. This encodes CAWSPLRQGGAPLHF. V usage is TRBV30 and J usage is TRBJ1-6; 9 bases fit TRBD1. The V and J ends lost 2 bases and 11 bases, in that order; junction bases with no gene match: 10. CDR3 size: 15 residues. Germline loops: CDR1 GTSNPN, CDR2 SVGIG (reference sequence).

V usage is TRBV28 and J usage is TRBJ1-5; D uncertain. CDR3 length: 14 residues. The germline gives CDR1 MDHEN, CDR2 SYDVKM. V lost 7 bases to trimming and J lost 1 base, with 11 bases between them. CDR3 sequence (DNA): TGTGCCAGCATAGAAGGGAAGAGCAATCAGCCCCAGCATTTT. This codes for CASIEGKSNQPQHF.

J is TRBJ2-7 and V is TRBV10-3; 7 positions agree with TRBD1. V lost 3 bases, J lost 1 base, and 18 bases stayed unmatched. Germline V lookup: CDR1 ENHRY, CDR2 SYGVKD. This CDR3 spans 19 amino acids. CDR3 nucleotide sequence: TGTGCCATCAGTGAACCGCCACCGGGACAGAACCAAATTTCCTACGAGCAGTACTTC. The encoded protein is CAISEPPPGQNQISYEQYF.

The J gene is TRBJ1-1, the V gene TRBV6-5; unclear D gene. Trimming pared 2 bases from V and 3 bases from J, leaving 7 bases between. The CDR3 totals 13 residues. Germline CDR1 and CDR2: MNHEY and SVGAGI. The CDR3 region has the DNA TGTGCCAGCAGTTACCAAGTGGACACTGAAGCTTTCTTT. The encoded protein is CASSYQVDTEAFF.